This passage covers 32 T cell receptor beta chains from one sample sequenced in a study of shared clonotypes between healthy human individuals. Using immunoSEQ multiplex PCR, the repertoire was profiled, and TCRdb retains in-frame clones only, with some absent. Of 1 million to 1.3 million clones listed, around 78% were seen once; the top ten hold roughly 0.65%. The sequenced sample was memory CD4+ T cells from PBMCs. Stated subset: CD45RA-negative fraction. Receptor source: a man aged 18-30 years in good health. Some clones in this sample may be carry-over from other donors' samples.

CDR3 sequence: CASSRDRDTTDTQYF. The DNA for the CDR3 is TGCGCCAGCAGCCGGGACCGGGACACTACAGATACGCAGTATTTT. This chain links TRBV4-3 with TRBJ2-3; tentative D call: TRBD1 (6 bases). The V end was cut by 4 bases, the J end by 3 bases, with 14 bases between. The CDR3 runs to 15 residues. Germline CDR1 and CDR2: LGHNA and YSLEER.

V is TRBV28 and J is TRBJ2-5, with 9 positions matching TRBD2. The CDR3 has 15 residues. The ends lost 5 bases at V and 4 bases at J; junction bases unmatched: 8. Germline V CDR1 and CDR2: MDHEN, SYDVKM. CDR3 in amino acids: CASSLLREGIETQYF. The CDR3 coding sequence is TGTGCCAGCAGTCTGTTGCGGGAGGGAATAGAGACCCAGTACTTC.

The CDR3 DNA reads TGCGCCAGCAGCATCACAGGGGGGGATCAGCCCCAGCATTTT. Amino acids: CASSITGGDQPQHF. The chain recombines TRBV5-1 with TRBJ1-5, with 8 nucleotides matching TRBD1. CDR3 size: 14 residues. Germline-derived CDR1 and CDR2 are SGHRS and YFSETQ. V shed 4 bases, J shed 5 bases, and the junction held 5 bases outside the gene matches.

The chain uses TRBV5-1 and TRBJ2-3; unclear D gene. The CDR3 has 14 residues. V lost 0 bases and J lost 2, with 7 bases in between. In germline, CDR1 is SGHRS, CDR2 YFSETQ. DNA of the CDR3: TGCGCCAGCAGCTTGGTACTTACCACAGATACGCAGTATTTT. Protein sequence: CASSLVLTTDTQYF.

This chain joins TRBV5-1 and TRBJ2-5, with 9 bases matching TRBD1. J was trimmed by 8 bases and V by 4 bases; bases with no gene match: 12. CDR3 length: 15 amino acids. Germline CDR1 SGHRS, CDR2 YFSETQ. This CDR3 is CASSKQGASSDTQYF. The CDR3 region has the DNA TGCGCCAGCAGCAAACAGGGGGCTAGTTCTGATACCCAGTACTTC. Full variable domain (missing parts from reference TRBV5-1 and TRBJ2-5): KAGVTQTPRYLIKTRGQQVTLSCSPISGHRSVSWYQQTPGQGLQFLFEYFSETQRNKGNFPGRFSGRQFSNSRSEMNVSTLELGDSALYLCASSKQGASSDTQYFGPGTRLLVL.

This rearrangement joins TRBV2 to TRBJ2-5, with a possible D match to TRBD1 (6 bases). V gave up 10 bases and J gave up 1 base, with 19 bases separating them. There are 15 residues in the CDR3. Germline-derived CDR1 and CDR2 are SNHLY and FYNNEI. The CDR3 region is CATSRGPDPQETQYF. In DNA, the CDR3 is TGTGCCACCAGCAGGGGACCCGACCCCCAAGAGACCCAGTACTTC.

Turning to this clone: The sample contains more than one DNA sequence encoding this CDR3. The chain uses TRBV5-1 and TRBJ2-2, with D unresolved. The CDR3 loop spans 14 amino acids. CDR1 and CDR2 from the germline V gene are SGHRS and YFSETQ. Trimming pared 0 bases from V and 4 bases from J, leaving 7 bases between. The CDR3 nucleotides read TGCGCCAGCAGCTTGGTCCCGGGCACCGGGGAGCTGTTTTTT. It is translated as CASSLVPGTGELFF.

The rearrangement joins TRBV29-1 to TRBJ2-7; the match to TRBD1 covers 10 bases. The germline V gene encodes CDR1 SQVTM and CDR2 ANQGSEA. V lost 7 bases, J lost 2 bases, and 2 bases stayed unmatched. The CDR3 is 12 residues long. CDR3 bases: TGCAGCGGACAGGGGGCCACCTACGAGCAGTACTTC. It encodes CSGQGATYEQYF.

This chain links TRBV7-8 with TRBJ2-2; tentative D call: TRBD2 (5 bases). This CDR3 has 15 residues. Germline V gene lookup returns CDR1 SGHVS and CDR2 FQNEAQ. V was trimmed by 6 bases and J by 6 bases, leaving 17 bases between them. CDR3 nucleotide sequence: TGTGCCAGCAGGGTTCGGGGTGCTATCGCCGGGGAGCTGTTTTTT. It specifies CASRVRGAIAGELFF.

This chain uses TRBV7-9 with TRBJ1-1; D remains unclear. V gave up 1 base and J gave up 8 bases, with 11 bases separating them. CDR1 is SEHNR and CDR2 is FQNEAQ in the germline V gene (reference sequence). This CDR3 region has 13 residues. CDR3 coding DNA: TGTGCCAGCAGCTTAGGGCGACCCTCGGAAGCTTTCTTT. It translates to CASSLGRPSEAFF.

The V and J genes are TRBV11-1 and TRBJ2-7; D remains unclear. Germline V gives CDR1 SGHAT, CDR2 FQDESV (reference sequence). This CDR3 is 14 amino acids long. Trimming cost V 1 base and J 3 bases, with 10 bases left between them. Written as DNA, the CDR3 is TGTGCCAGCAGCTTAGGTGGGATGATCTACGAGCAGTACTTC. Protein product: CASSLGGMIYEQYF.

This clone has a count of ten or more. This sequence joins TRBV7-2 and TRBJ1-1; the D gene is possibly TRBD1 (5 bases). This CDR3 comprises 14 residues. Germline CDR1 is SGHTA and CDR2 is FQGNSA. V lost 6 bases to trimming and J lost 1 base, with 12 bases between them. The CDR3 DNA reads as TGTGCCAGCAGTTATGGGGGACGGAACACTGAAGCTTTCTTT. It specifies CASSYGGRNTEAFF.

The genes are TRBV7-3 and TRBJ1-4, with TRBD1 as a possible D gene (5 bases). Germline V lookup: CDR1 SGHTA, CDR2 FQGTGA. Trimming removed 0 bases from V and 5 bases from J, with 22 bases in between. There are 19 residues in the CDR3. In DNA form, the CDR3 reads TGTGCCAGCAGCTTAACTTGGGCAGGGACGAGGGGAGGGAATGAAAAACTGTTTTTT. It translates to CASSLTWAGTRGGNEKLFF.

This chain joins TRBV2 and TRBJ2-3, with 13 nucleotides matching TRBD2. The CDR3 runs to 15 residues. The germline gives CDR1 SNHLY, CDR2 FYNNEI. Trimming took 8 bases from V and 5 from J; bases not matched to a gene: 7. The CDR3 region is CASGGLAGVQDTQYF. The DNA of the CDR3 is TGTGCCAGCGGCGGACTAGCGGGAGTTCAAGATACGCAGTATTTT.

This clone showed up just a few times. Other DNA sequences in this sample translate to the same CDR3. The CDR3 loop is CASSLVGDTEAFF. The CDR3 bases are TGTGCCAGCAGCTTAGTTGGGGACACTGAAGCTTTCTTT. This rearrangement joins TRBV7-9 to TRBJ1-1; D ambiguous. The V gene lost 1 base and the J gene lost 3 bases, with 6 bases spanning the gap. The CDR3 contains 13 residues. Germline CDR1 is SEHNR and CDR2 is FQNEAQ (reference sequence).

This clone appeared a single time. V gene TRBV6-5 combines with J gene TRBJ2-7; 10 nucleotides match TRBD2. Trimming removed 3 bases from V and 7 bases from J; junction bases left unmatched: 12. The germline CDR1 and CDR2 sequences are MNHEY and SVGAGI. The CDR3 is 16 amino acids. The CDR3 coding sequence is TGTGCCAGCAGTTATTCTCGGCTAGCGGGAGCGGGTGAGCAGTACTTC. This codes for CASSYSRLAGAGEQYF.

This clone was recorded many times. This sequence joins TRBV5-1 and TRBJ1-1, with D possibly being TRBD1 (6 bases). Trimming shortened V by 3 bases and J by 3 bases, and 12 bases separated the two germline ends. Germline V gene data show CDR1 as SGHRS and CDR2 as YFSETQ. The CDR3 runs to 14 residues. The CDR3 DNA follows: TGCGCCAGCAGCTCACAGGGAGGGCACACTGAAGCTTTCTTT. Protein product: CASSSQGGHTEAFF.

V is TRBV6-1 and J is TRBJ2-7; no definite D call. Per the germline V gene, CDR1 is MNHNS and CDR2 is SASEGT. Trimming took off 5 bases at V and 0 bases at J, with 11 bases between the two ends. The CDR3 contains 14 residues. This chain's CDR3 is CASSLQPSSYEQYF. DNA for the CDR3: TGTGCCAGCAGTTTACAGCCGAGCTCCTACGAGCAGTACTTC.

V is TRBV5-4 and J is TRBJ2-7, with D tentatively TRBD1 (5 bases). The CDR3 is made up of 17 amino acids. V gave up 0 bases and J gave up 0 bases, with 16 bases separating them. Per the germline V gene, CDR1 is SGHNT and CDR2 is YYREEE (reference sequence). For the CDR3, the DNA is TGTGCCAGCAGCTTGGAATTTTCGACAGTCATCTCCTACGAGCAGTACTTC. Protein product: CASSLEFSTVISYEQYF.

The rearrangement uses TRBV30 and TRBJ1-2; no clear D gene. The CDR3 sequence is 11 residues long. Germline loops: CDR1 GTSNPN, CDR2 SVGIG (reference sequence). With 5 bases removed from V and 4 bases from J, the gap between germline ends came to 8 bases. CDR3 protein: CAWEGGYGYTF. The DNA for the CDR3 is TGTGCCTGGGAGGGTGGCTATGGCTACACCTTC. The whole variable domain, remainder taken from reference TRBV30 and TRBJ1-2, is SQTIHQWPATLVQPVGSPLSLECTVEGTSNPNLYWYRQAAGRGLQLLFYSVGIGQISSEVPQNLSASRPQDRQFILSSKKLLLSDSGFYLCAWEGGYGYTFGSGTRLTVV.

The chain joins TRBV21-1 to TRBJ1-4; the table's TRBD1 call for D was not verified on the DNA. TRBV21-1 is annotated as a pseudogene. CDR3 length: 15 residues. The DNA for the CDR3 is TGTGCCAGCAGCAAAGGGACGGCAGGGGGTGAAAAACTGTTTTTT. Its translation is CASSKGTAGGEKLFF.

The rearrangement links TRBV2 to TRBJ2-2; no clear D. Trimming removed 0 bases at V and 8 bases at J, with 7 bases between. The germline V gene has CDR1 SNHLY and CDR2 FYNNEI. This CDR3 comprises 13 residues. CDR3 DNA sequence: TGTGCCAGCAGTGAAGCTGGAAGGGGGGAGCTGTTTTTT. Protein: CASSEAGRGELFF.

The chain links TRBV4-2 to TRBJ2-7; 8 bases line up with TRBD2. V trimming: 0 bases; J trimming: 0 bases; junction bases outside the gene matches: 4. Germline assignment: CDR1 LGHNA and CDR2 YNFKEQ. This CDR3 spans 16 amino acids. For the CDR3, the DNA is TGTGCCAGCAGCCAAGAGAACGGGAGGGGCTCCTACGAGCAGTACTTC. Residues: CASSQENGRGSYEQYF.

In DNA form, the CDR3 reads TGTGCCAGCTCACCAGGGACACCTCAAGAGACCCAGTACTTC. Translated: CASSPGTPQETQYF. The rearrangement links TRBV18 to TRBJ2-5, with TRBD1 as a possible D gene (6 bases). This CDR3 spans 14 amino acids. CDR1 is KGHSH and CDR2 is LQKENI in the germline V gene. Trimming shortened V by 2 bases and J by 2 bases, and 9 bases separated the two germline ends.

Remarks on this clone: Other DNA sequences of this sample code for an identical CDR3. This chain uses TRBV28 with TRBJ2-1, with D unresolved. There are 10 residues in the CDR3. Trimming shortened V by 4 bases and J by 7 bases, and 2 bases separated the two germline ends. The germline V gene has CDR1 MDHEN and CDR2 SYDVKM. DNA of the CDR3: TGTGCCAGCAGTTCGAATGAGCAGTTCTTC. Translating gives CASSSNEQFF.

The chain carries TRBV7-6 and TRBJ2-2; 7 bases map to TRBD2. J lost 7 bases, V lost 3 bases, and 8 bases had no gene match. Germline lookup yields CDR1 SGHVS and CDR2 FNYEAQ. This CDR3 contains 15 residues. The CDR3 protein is CASSFRREIGGELFF. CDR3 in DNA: TGTGCCAGCAGCTTTCGGCGGGAGATCGGCGGGGAGCTGTTTTTT.

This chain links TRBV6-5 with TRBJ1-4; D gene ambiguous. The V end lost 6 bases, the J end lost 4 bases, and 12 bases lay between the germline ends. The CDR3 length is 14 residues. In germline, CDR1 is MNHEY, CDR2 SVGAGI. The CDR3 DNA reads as TGTGCCAGCAGCCAGCGACCGGGTAATGAAAAACTGTTTTTT. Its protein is CASSQRPGNEKLFF.

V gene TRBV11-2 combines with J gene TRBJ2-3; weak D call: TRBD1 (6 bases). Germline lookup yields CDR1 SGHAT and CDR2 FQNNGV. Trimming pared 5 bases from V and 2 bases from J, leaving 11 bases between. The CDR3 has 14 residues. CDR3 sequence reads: CASSLGQYTDTQYF. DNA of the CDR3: TGTGCCAGCAGCCTCGGACAGTACACAGATACGCAGTATTTT.

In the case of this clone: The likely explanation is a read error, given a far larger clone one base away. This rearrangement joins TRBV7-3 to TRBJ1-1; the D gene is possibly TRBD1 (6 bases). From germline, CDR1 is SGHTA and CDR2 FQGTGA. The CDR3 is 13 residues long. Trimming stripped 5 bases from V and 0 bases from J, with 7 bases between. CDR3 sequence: CASSRQVNTEAFF. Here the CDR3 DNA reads TGTGCCAGCAGCCGACAGGTGAACACTGAAGCTTTCTTT. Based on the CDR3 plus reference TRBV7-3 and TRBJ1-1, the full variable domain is GAGVSQTPSNKVTEKGKYVELRCDPISGHTALYWYRQSLGQGPEFLIYFQGTGAADDSGLPNDRFFAVRPEGSVSTLKIQRTERGDSAVYLCASSRQVNTEAFFGQGTRLTVV.

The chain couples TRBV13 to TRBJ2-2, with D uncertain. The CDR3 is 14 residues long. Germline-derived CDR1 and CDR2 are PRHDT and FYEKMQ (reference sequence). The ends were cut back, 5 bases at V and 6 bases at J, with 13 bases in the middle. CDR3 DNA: TGTGCCAGCAGCCAACCACCCAGGCCCGGGGAGCTGTTTTTT. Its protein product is CASSQPPRPGELFF.

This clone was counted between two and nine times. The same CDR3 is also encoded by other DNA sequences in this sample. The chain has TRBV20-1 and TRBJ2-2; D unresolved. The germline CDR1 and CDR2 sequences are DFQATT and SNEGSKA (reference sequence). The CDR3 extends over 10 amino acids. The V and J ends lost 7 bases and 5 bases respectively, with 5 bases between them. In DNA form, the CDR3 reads TGCAGTGTCCTAACCGGGGAGCTGTTTTTT. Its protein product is CSVLTGELFF.

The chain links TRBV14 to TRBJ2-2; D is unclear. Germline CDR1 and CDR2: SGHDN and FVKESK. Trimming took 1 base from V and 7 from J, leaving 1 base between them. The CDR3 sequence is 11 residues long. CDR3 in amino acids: CASSQGGELFF. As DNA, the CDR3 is TGTGCCAGCAGCCAAGGCGGGGAGCTGTTTTTT.